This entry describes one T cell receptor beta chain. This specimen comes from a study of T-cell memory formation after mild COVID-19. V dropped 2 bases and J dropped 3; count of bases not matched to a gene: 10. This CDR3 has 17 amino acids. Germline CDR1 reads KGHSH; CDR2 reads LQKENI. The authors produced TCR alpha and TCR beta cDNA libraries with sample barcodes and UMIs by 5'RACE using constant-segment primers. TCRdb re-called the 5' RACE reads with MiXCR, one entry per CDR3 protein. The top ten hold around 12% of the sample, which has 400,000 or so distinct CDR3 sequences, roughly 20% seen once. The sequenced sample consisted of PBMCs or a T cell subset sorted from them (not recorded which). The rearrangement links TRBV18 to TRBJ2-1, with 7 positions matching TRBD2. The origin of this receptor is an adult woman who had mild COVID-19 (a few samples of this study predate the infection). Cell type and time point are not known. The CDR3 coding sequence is TGTGCCAGCTCACCATTGGAAGGACTAGTGAACTACAATGAGCAGTTCTTC. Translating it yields CASSPLEGLVNYNEQFF.